These 32 T cell receptor beta chains came from one sample sequenced in a study of T cell clonality in common variable immunodeficiency. The data were produced by immunoSEQ multiplex PCR, yet TCRdb's version contains in-frame clones alone and is incomplete. There are 30,000 to 40,000 clones in the sample, none observed a single time. Sequences were obtained from peripheral blood mononuclear cells. These receptors originate from a person aged 18 to 75 in good health.

This clone was recorded a few times. Here the CDR3 reads CASSGQPDQPQHF. CDR3 bases read: TGTGCCAGCAGCGGACAGCCTGATCAGCCC. The chain carries TRBV7-2 and TRBJ1-5, with a weak D call TRBD1 (6 bases). The sequenced fragment ends 3 residues before the CDR3 boundary, so the rest is inferred from the germline J gene. This CDR3 comprises 13 residues. The ends were cut back, 5 bases at V and 5 bases at J, with 10 bases in the middle. The germline V gene encodes CDR1 SGHTA and CDR2 FQGNSA.

This clone came up many times. The germline gene is not matched at one end of the junction; a read error may be the cause. The read terminates 3 residues ahead of where the CDR3 ends, so the germline J gene completes it. The chain is built from TRBV7-7 and TRBJ2-5; the D gene is possibly TRBD2 (7 bases). This CDR3 is built from 15 residues. The germline V gene has CDR1 SSHAT and CDR2 FNYEAQ (reference sequence). This CDR3 reads CASSLGGLLQETQYF. The CDR3 DNA, read in part, is TGTGCTAGCAGCCTCGGGGGGCTTTTACAAGAGACC. Full variable domain (rest looked up from reference TRBV7-7 and TRBJ2-5): GAGVSQSPRYKVTKRGQDVTLRCDPISSHATLYWYQQALGQGPEFLTYFNYEAQPDKSGLPSDRFSAERPEGSISTLTIQRTEQRDSAMYRCASSLGGLLQETQYFGPGTRLLVL.

This clone showed up many times. The sequenced fragment ends 3 residues before the CDR3 boundary, so the rest is inferred from the germline J gene. This rearrangement joins TRBV7-8 to TRBJ2-3, with TRBD1 identical over 11 bases. With V trimmed by 1 base and J by 1 base, 4 bases remained unmatched. Germline CDR1 SGHVS, CDR2 FQNEAQ. CDR3 length equals 17 residues. The CDR3 region is CASSLGGTGGGTDTQYF. The CDR3 DNA, read in part, is TGTGCCAGCAGCTTAGGAGGGACAGGGGGGGGCACAGATACG. The full variable domain, in which reference TRBV7-8 and TRBJ2-3 provide the parts outside the CDR3, is GAGVSQSPRYKVAKRGQDVALRCDPISGHVSLFWYQQALGQGPEFLTYFQNEAQLDKSGLPSDRFFAERPEGSVSTLKIQRTQQEDSAVYLCASSLGGTGGGTDTQYFGPGTRLTVL.

In this sample, this clone turned up a few times. The CDR3 extends 3 residues past the end of the read, so its final part is completed from the germline J gene. The genes are TRBV7-9 and TRBJ2-3; tentative D call: TRBD2 (6 bases). The germline gives CDR1 SEHNR, CDR2 FQNEAQ (reference sequence). The CDR3 contains 14 residues. The CDR3 loop is CASSLGGARETQYF. CDR3 DNA (partial): TGTGCCAGCAGCTTAGGTGGGGCACGGGAGACG.

This clone occurred a few times. The sequence runs out 3 residues before the end of the CDR3; the remainder is reconstructed from the germline J gene. The chain links TRBV7-2 to TRBJ1-2; D unresolved. Per the germline V gene, CDR1 is SGHTA and CDR2 is FQGNSA. The CDR3 is 15 amino acids. CDR3 DNA, as far as it was read: TGTGCCAGCAGCCAACTAGCGGGTAGCACAGATACC. It specifies CASSQLAGSTDT. The whole CDR3 sequence is CASSQLAGSTDTYTF.

This clone has at least ten counts. From the germline J gene comes the end of the CDR3, since the read stops 3 residues before it. The chain is built from TRBV6-2 or TRBV6-3 and TRBJ2-5, with D possibly matching TRBD2 (6 bases). Per germline, CDR1 MNHEY and CDR2 SVGEGT. The CDR3 runs 14 residues. The V gene lost 9 bases and the J gene lost 2 bases, with 16 bases spanning the gap. The CDR3 spells CASTRDSIQETQYF. CDR3 DNA, as far as it was read: TGTGCCAGTACCCGGGACTCCATTCAAGAGACC.

This clone was observed at least ten times. The sequenced part of the CDR3 DNA is TGCAGTGCTAGGTGGGGGGTGGGATCCTACGAG. It is translated as CSARWGVGSYE. The whole CDR3 sequence is CSARWGVGSYEQYF. The genes are TRBV20-1 and TRBJ2-7; a possible D gene is TRBD2 (6 bases). Read coverage stops 3 residues before the CDR3 terminus; the germline J gene supplies the remainder. CDR1 and CDR2 from the germline V gene are DFQATT and SNEGSKA (reference sequence). The CDR3 consists of 14 residues. The ends were cut back, 3 bases at V and 1 base at J, with 13 bases in the middle.

This clone was seen at least ten times. Read data end 3 residues before the CDR3 end; the end is taken from the germline J gene. The rearrangement uses TRBV19 and TRBJ2-3; the D gene is possibly TRBD1 (6 bases). The CDR3 length is 14 residues. The germline V and J ends were trimmed by 3 bases and 4 bases, with 11 bases remaining between them. Germline V gene lookup returns CDR1 LNHDA and CDR2 SQIVND (reference sequence). CDR3 residues: CASSMGAESDTQYF. The covered CDR3 bases are TGTGCCAGTAGTATGGGGGCAGAATCAGATACG.

At least ten counts were recorded for this clone. This may be a read error, as it is one base from a much larger clone. Sequencing ends 3 residues short of the CDR3 end; the germline J gene provides the rest. This chain uses TRBV20-1 with TRBJ1-4, with D maybe TRBD1 (5 bases). The CDR3 sequence is 16 residues long. Germline V gene data show CDR1 as DFQATT and CDR2 as SNEGSKA (reference sequence). Here the CDR3 reads CSARAHLNSGANVLFF. The part of the CDR3 DNA that was read is TGCAGTGCTAGAGCTCACTTAAACTCTGGGGCCAACGTA.

In its sample, this clone was seen many times. The read stops 3 residues short of the end of the CDR3; the missing end is completed from the germline J gene. The V gene is TRBV19, the J gene TRBJ1-1; D not certain. Germline V lookup: CDR1 LNHDA, CDR2 SQIVND (reference sequence). Deletions cut 7 bases from V and 5 bases from J, with 8 bases between. CDR3 size: 11 residues. The covered CDR3 bases are TGTGCCAGTAACATAGGGACTGAA. This gives the protein CASNIGTE. The entire CDR3 reads CASNIGTEAFF.

The sample holds many counts of this clone. From the germline J gene comes the end of the CDR3, since the read stops 3 residues before it. The chain recombines TRBV28 with TRBJ2-7; 8 bases are a match to TRBD1. The CDR3 extends over 14 amino acids. The J segment lost 1 base and the V segment lost 8 bases, leaving 7 bases of the junction unmatched. Germline values: CDR1 MDHEN, CDR2 SYDVKM. The sequenced part of the CDR3 DNA is TGTGCCAGCGAGACCACAGGGGGATCCTACGAG. This translates into CASETTGGSYE. The full CDR3 reads CASETTGGSYEQYF.

This clone was recorded many times. With the read ending 3 residues before the CDR3 end, the germline J gene is used to fill in that end. This chain links TRBV28 with TRBJ1-5; 7 bases align to TRBD1. Unmatched junction bases numbered 5, after V lost 6 bases and J lost 3 bases. Germline V CDR1 and CDR2: MDHEN, SYDVKM. This CDR3 contains 14 residues. The CDR3 DNA, read in part, is TGTGCCAGCAGCGCAGGGGGGTCCAATCAGCCC. As protein: CASSAGGSNQP. The whole CDR3 region reads CASSAGGSNQPQHF.

This clone showed up many times. The CDR3 end lies 3 residues beyond the end of the read and is filled in from the germline J gene. The rearrangement links TRBV18 to TRBJ1-5; the match to TRBD1 covers 8 bases. CDR3 size: 16 residues. The trim removed 4 bases at V and 0 bases at J, leaving 5 bases unmatched. The germline CDR1 and CDR2 sequences are KGHSH and LQKENI. CDR3 residues: CASSLKQGDSNQPQHF. The part of the CDR3 DNA that was read is TGTGCCAGCTCACTAAAACAGGGGGATAGCAATCAGCCC.

Only a few counts were recorded for this clone. At one end, the junction sequence differs from germline, possibly due to a read error. With the read ending 3 residues before the CDR3 end, the germline J gene is used to fill in that end. The same CDR3 arises from other DNA sequences in this sample as well. V usage is TRBV6-1 and J usage is TRBJ1-3, with D uncertain. Per the germline V gene, CDR1 is MNHNS and CDR2 is SASEGT. The CDR3 consists of 15 residues. The CDR3 here is CASSEGLNAGNTIYF. The sequenced CDR3 bases are TGTGCCAGCAGTGAGGGCCTAAACGCCGGAAACACG.

There are a few counts of this clone. Read data end 3 residues before the CDR3 end; the end is taken from the germline J gene. J is TRBJ1-2 and V is TRBV2; 10 bases line up with TRBD1. The CDR3 length is 14 residues. J was trimmed by 1 base and V by 4 bases; bases with no gene match: 0. Germline CDR1 and CDR2: SNHLY and FYNNEI. The CDR3 DNA, read in part, is TGTGCCAGCAGTGGGGACAGGGGTAACTATGGC. Translated, it gives CASSGDRGNYG. The CDR3 reads in full as CASSGDRGNYGYTF.

As regards this clone: The CDR3 end lies 3 residues beyond the end of the read and is filled in from the germline J gene. The gene calls are TRBV7-2 and TRBJ2-7; 10 bases are a match to TRBD1. Unmatched junction bases numbered 3, after V lost 1 base and J lost 3 bases. The CDR3 has 15 residues. Germline V gives CDR1 SGHTA, CDR2 FQGNSA. CDR3 bases read: TGTGCCAGCAGCTTAGGTTGGACAGGGGGCTACGAG. It is translated as CASSLGWTGGYE. In full, the CDR3 reads CASSLGWTGGYEQYF.

This clone was seen at least ten times. The read terminates 3 residues ahead of where the CDR3 ends, so the germline J gene completes it. The chain carries TRBV19 and TRBJ1-4; no firm D call. CDR3 size: 16 residues. Per germline, CDR1 LNHDA and CDR2 SQIVND (reference sequence). The ends were cut back, 5 bases at V and 2 bases at J, with 15 bases in the middle. The part of the CDR3 DNA that was read is TGTGCCAGTAGTCCCCAGATTTCCGTTACTAATGAAAAA. Its protein product is CASSPQISVTNEK. The complete CDR3 reads CASSPQISVTNEKLFF.

This clone was counted ten times or more. Sequencing ends 3 residues short of the CDR3 end; the germline J gene provides the rest. The chain links TRBV6-2 or TRBV6-3 to TRBJ1-2; no definite D call. Looked up from germline, CDR1 is MNHEY and CDR2 is SVGEGT. The CDR3 contains 13 residues. V was cut by 6 bases and J by 4 bases, with 12 bases left in between. The sequenced part of the CDR3 DNA is TGTGCCAGCAGAGACGAGGGCAGCTATGGC. This translates into CASRDEGSYG. The CDR3 in full is CASRDEGSYGYTF.

A few counts support this clone. The read comes to an end 3 residues before the CDR3 does, leaving the germline J gene to fill in the end. The V gene is TRBV19, the J gene TRBJ1-1; D ambiguous. The germline CDR1 and CDR2 sequences are LNHDA and SQIVND (reference sequence). CDR3 length: 14 amino acids. Trimming took off 3 bases at V and 3 bases at J, with 11 bases between the two ends. The part of the CDR3 DNA that was read is TGTGCCAGTAGTATTAAAGGGTCGTACACTGAA. Its protein product is CASSIKGSYTE. The CDR3 in full is CASSIKGSYTEAFF.

This clone has only a few counts. The CDR3 spells CASSPRLAYNNEAFF. The sequenced CDR3 bases are TGTGCCAGCTCACCAAGGCTAGCGTATAACAATGAG. The chain joins TRBV18 to TRBJ1-1; D is unclear. The read finishes 3 residues shy of the CDR3 end, and the germline J gene is used to complete it. The CDR3 sequence is 15 residues long. Germline lookup yields CDR1 KGHSH and CDR2 LQKENI.

With regard to this clone: The missing CDR3 end, 3 residues past where the read stops, is filled in from the germline J gene. The J gene is TRBJ2-1, the V gene TRBV18; 10 bases fit TRBD1. CDR1 and CDR2 from the germline V gene are KGHSH and LQKENI. The junction had 9 bases not matched to a gene; V was cut back by 6 bases and J by 7 bases. This CDR3 has 15 residues. The CDR3 DNA, read in part, is TGTGCCAGCTCCCACGGGACAGGGGAAGGGAATGAG. Its protein product is CASSHGTGEGNE. The CDR3 reads in full as CASSHGTGEGNEQFF.

In this sample, this clone turned up a few times. The read comes to an end 3 residues before the CDR3 does, leaving the germline J gene to fill in the end. The chain joins TRBV7-9 to TRBJ2-7; 7 positions agree with TRBD2. The germline CDR1 and CDR2 sequences are SEHNR and FQNEAQ (reference sequence). This CDR3 is built from 15 residues. Germline trimming cut 3 bases from V and 3 bases from J; bases unmatched to any gene: 8. CDR3 amino acids: CASSLVAGEGYEQYF. Partial CDR3 DNA: TGTGCCAGCAGCTTGGTTGCGGGAGAAGGCTACGAG. The whole variable domain, remainder taken from reference TRBV7-9 and TRBJ2-7, is DTGVSQNPRHKITKRGQNVTFRCDPISEHNRLYWYRQTLGQGPEFLTYFQNEAQLEKSRLLSDRFSAERPKGSFSTLEIQRTEQGDSAMYLCASSLVAGEGYEQYFGPGTRLTVT.

This clone was recorded at least ten times. The read gets to within 3 residues of the CDR3 end, and the germline J gene fills in the rest. This chain links TRBV5-1 with TRBJ2-3; 11 bases map to TRBD2. The junction had 5 bases not matched to a gene; V was cut back by 4 bases and J by 4 bases. The germline CDR1 and CDR2 sequences are SGHRS and YFSETQ. The CDR3 runs 15 residues. CDR3 region: CASSPGLADADTQYF. Partial CDR3 DNA: TGCGCCAGCAGCCCGGGACTAGCGGATGCAGATACG.

This clone showed up many times. CDR3 DNA (partial): TGCGCCAGCAGCCCTAGGGATGGGGACAGGGGGGCCAACGTC. This translates into CASSPRDGDRGANV. The full CDR3 protein reads CASSPRDGDRGANVLTF. The chain joins TRBV4-1 to TRBJ2-6; 8 bases agree with TRBD1. The read terminates 3 residues ahead of where the CDR3 ends, so the germline J gene completes it. CDR1 is MGHRA and CDR2 is YSYEKL in the germline V gene. After removal of 4 bases from V and 4 bases from J, the junction contained 9 bases not matched to a gene. This CDR3 contains 17 residues.

This clone was counted only a few times. The CDR3 end is not reached by the read, which stops 3 residues before it; the germline J gene fills it in. This rearrangement joins TRBV19 to TRBJ1-1; TRBD1 agrees at 7 bases. Germline lookup yields CDR1 LNHDA and CDR2 SQIVND (reference sequence). This CDR3 contains 19 residues. V shed 1 base, J shed 0 bases, and the junction held 14 bases outside the gene matches. CDR3 amino acids: CASSIARDRDAFMNTEAFF. The sequenced CDR3 bases are TGTGCCAGTAGTATAGCCCGTGACAGGGACGCTTTCATGAACACTGAA.

This clone was seen many times. The read terminates 3 residues ahead of where the CDR3 ends, so the germline J gene completes it. This chain connects TRBV3-1 (or the pseudogene TRBV3-2) to TRBJ2-1; 11 bases are a match to TRBD2. V lost 1 base to trimming and J lost 3 bases; unmatched junction nucleotides: 8. Looked up from germline, CDR1 is LGHDT and CDR2 is YNNKEL (reference sequence). There are 18 residues in the CDR3. This CDR3 reads CASSQVSLSGRVYNEQFF. The CDR3 DNA, read in part, is TGTGCCAGCAGCCAAGTCTCCCTTAGCGGGAGGGTCTACAATGAG.

By frequency in the sample, this clone is medium-sized. The sequenced fragment ends 3 residues before the CDR3 boundary, so the rest is inferred from the germline J gene. The genes are TRBV2 and TRBJ2-7; 7 bases fit TRBD1. In germline, CDR1 is SNHLY, CDR2 FYNNEI. The CDR3 is 14 amino acids. V shed 6 bases, J shed 0 bases, and the junction held 5 bases outside the gene matches. The CDR3 DNA, read in part, is TGTGCCAGCAGGACAGGGCTAAGCTCCTACGAG. Amino acid sequence: CASRTGLSSYE. The CDR3 reads in full as CASRTGLSSYEQYF.

This clone was picked up many times. The read falls 3 residues short of the CDR3 end, and the missing part is taken from the germline J gene. V gene TRBV29-1 combines with J gene TRBJ1-1; D ambiguous. CDR3 length: 10 residues. The germline CDR1 and CDR2 sequences are SQVTM and ANQGSEA. Trimming removed 6 bases from V and 6 bases from J, with 8 bases in between. The CDR3 spells CSVRTPEAFF. The sequenced CDR3 bases are TGCAGCGTCCGAACACCTGAA.

This clone was observed at least ten times. Sequencing ends 3 residues short of the CDR3 end; the germline J gene provides the rest. This chain uses TRBV5-6 with TRBJ2-5, with D tentatively TRBD1 (6 bases). This CDR3 comprises 14 residues. Germline loops: CDR1 SGHDT, CDR2 YYEEEE. The V end was cut by 7 bases, the J end by 2 bases, with 15 bases between. The CDR3: CASRPRGQQETQYF. CDR3 DNA, as far as it was read: TGTGCCAGCCGACCGCGAGGACAGCAAGAGACC.

This clone came up a few times. CDR3 amino acids: CSARNTNYGYTF. The DNA read from the CDR3 is TGCAGTGCCAGGAATACTAACTATGGC. This chain connects TRBV20-1 to TRBJ1-2, with no clear D. The read falls 3 residues short of the CDR3 end, and the missing part is taken from the germline J gene. Germline V lookup: CDR1 DFQATT, CDR2 SNEGSKA (reference sequence). V was shortened by 6 bases and J by 0 bases, with 8 bases between the two germline ends. CDR3 size: 12 residues.

At least ten counts were recorded for this clone. The read gets to within 3 residues of the CDR3 end, and the germline J gene fills in the rest. This rearrangement joins TRBV18 to TRBJ2-2; the match to TRBD1 covers 8 bases. The CDR3 sequence is 15 residues long. CDR1 is KGHSH and CDR2 is LQKENI in the germline V gene. V dropped 8 bases and J dropped 1; count of bases not matched to a gene: 6. The CDR3 sequence is CASTMDRVNTGELFF. The sequenced CDR3 bases are TGTGCCAGCACGATGGACAGGGTGAACACCGGGGAG.

This clone was counted ten times or more. Read coverage stops 3 residues before the CDR3 terminus; the germline J gene supplies the remainder. The J gene is TRBJ2-1, the V gene TRBV27, with 7 bases identical to TRBD1. The CDR3 consists of 16 residues. With V trimmed by 6 bases and J by 4 bases, 12 bases remained unmatched. CDR1 and CDR2 (germline): MNHEY, SMNVEV (reference sequence). The sequenced CDR3 bases are TGTGCCAGCAGACCCGGACAGGCAGATAGTTACAATGAG. Its translation is CASRPGQADSYNE. The full CDR3 protein is CASRPGQADSYNEQFF.